The 21 T cell receptor beta chains given below trace back to one sample, sequenced in a study of shared clonotypes between healthy human individuals. Some clones are missing from TCRdb's copy, which holds only in-frame ones; the method was immunoSEQ multiplex PCR. Of roughly 1,500,000 clones listed, about 98% are singletons. The source material was naive CD4+ T cells sorted from blood. As to subset: CD45RA+ positively selected. These receptors originate from a man between 25 and 39 years old in good health.

The V gene is TRBV29-1, the J gene TRBJ2-2; 9 bases match TRBD1. The ends lost 7 bases at V and 4 bases at J; junction bases unmatched: 4. CDR3 size: 13 residues. The germline V gene encodes CDR1 SQVTM and CDR2 ANQGSEA. The CDR3 sequence: CSAQGAPTGELFF. DNA for the CDR3: TGCAGCGCACAGGGGGCGCCCACCGGGGAGCTGTTTTTT.

J is TRBJ1-5 and V is TRBV19, with D tentatively TRBD1 (5 bases). Germline V gives CDR1 LNHDA, CDR2 SQIVND (reference sequence). The CDR3 extends over 13 amino acids. Trimming cost V 9 bases and J 9 bases, with 18 bases left between them. The CDR3 DNA is TGTGCCAGCACCGGGACGGGGGTTTCGCCCCAGCATTTT. It specifies CASTGTGVSPQHF.

The V gene is TRBV19, the J gene TRBJ1-2; 8 nucleotides align to TRBD1. Germline CDR1 and CDR2: LNHDA and SQIVND (reference sequence). The V and J ends lost 6 bases and 0 bases, in that order; junction bases with no gene match: 9. CDR3 length equals 16 residues. The CDR3 coding sequence is TGTGCCAGTAGCGCGGACAGGGCTCCTCCTAACTATGGCTACACCTTC. Protein sequence: CASSADRAPPNYGYTF. The variable domain in full, with the rest retrieved from reference TRBV19 and TRBJ1-2, is DGGITQSPKYLFRKEGQNVTLSCEQNLNHDAMYWYRQDPGQGLRLIYYSQIVNDFQKGDIAEGYSVSREKKESFPLTVTSAQKNPTAFYLCASSADRAPPNYGYTFGSGTRLTVV.

This sequence joins TRBV2 and TRBJ2-3, with D possibly being TRBD2 (5 bases). Germline CDR1 reads SNHLY; CDR2 reads FYNNEI. The CDR3 is made up of 15 amino acids. The germline V and J ends were trimmed by 4 bases and 1 base, with 12 bases remaining between them. The DNA for the CDR3 is TGTGCCAGCAGTGGAACGGCGGGTCGCACAGATACGCAGTATTTT. It yields the protein CASSGTAGRTDTQYF.

This clone appeared once. The chain has TRBV5-1 and TRBJ1-2; D gene unclear. CDR1 SGHRS and CDR2 YFSETQ come from the germline V gene. V lost 2 bases and J 7 bases, leaving 15 bases between the germline ends. The CDR3 has 14 amino acids. CDR3 residues: CASSLGSFGGGYTF. DNA of the CDR3: TGCGCCAGCAGCTTAGGGAGCTTTGGAGGTGGCTACACCTTC.

V usage is TRBV6-1 and J usage is TRBJ2-5, with D possibly being TRBD1 or TRBD2 (6 bases each). Germline-derived CDR1 and CDR2 are MNHNS and SASEGT. Trimming pared 5 bases from V and 5 bases from J, leaving 18 bases between. The CDR3 is made up of 15 amino acids. DNA for the CDR3: TGTGCCAGCAGTTTCCCTTCGGGGGCGGGGGAGACCCAGTACTTC. It is translated as CASSFPSGAGETQYF.

This clone showed up just once. Distinct nucleotide sequences in the sample also encode this CDR3. The chain has TRBV5-1 and TRBJ2-1; tentative D call: TRBD2 (6 bases). The CDR3 covers 14 residues. The V end was cut by 0 bases, the J end by 6 bases, with 10 bases between. CDR1 and CDR2 from the germline V gene are SGHRS and YFSETQ. DNA of the CDR3: TGCGCCAGCAGCTTGGCCCTGACTAGCAATGAGCAGTTCTTC. This encodes CASSLALTSNEQFF.

V and J are TRBV5-1 and TRBJ2-7, with 9 bases that match TRBD2. J was trimmed by 4 bases and V by 4 bases; bases with no gene match: 6. Looked up from germline, CDR1 is SGHRS and CDR2 is YFSETQ. CDR3 length: 14 residues. The CDR3 region has the DNA TGCGCCAGCAGCCCAGATAGCGGGAGATACGAGCAGTACTTC. Protein product: CASSPDSGRYEQYF.

A note on this clone: Other DNA sequences in the sample encode the same CDR3. The chain is built from TRBV18 and TRBJ2-1, with 7 positions matching TRBD1. Losses at the gene ends were 3 bases for V and 5 bases for J; bases not matched to a gene: 1. The CDR3 is 13 amino acids. Germline V gives CDR1 KGHSH, CDR2 LQKENI. CDR3 DNA sequence: TGTGCCAGCTCACCGGACAGGAACAATGAGCAGTTCTTC. The encoded protein is CASSPDRNNEQFF.

Written as DNA, the CDR3 is TGTGCCAGCAGCTTAGCTACCCACGAGCAGTACTTC. Protein: CASSLATHEQYF. The V gene is TRBV7-8, the J gene TRBJ2-7; D is uncertain. Germline lookup yields CDR1 SGHVS and CDR2 FQNEAQ. This CDR3 has 12 residues. Deletions cut 0 bases from V and 5 bases from J, with 5 bases between.

This chain joins TRBV6-5 and TRBJ2-4; no reliable D call. V was trimmed by 6 bases and J by 6 bases, leaving 15 bases between them. The CDR3 sequence is 14 residues long. Germline CDR1 reads MNHEY; CDR2 reads SVGAGI. The CDR3 protein is CASSPAGDINIQYF. In nucleotides, the CDR3 is TGTGCCAGCAGCCCGGCAGGAGATATAAACATTCAGTACTTC.

The sample holds one count of this clone. Other DNA sequences in this sample translate to the same CDR3. The chain has TRBV6-6 and TRBJ1-1; D unresolved. The CDR3 length is 13 residues. Per germline, CDR1 MNHNY and CDR2 SVGAGI (reference sequence). Trimming took off 2 bases at V and 2 bases at J, with 6 bases between the two ends. Written as DNA, the CDR3 is TGTGCCAGCAGTTACGGAGGAAACACTGAAGCTTTCTTT. Protein: CASSYGGNTEAFF.

This chain joins TRBV18 and TRBJ1-1, with 7 positions matching TRBD1. This CDR3 contains 14 residues. Germline assignment: CDR1 KGHSH and CDR2 LQKENI. J lost 7 bases, V lost 4 bases, and 9 bases had no gene match. CDR3 coding DNA: TGTGCCAGCTCACTAAACAGGGGAATTGATGAAGCTTTCTTT. This gives the protein CASSLNRGIDEAFF.

A single count supports this clone. The chain has TRBV5-1 and TRBJ2-5; a possible D gene is TRBD1 (6 bases). Germline assignment: CDR1 SGHRS and CDR2 YFSETQ. CDR3 length equals 14 residues. Trimming removed 1 base from V and 5 bases from J, with 12 bases in between. The CDR3 region is CASSLSSTGETQYF. In DNA, the CDR3 is TGCGCCAGCAGCTTGTCTTCTACAGGGGAGACCCAGTACTTC.

DNA of the CDR3: TGTGCCAGCAGCTTAGGGGCCTGGCGGGAGGCTCGTAATGAGCAGTTCTTC. Protein product: CASSLGAWREARNEQFF. V and J are TRBV7-9 and TRBJ2-1, with 8 nucleotides matching TRBD2. Germline V gene data show CDR1 as SEHNR and CDR2 as FQNEAQ (reference sequence). V dropped 1 base and J dropped 7; count of bases not matched to a gene: 12. This CDR3 is built from 17 residues.

The chain employs TRBV18 and TRBJ2-7; no clear D. The germline CDR1 and CDR2 sequences are KGHSH and LQKENI. Trimming shortened V by 0 bases and J by 4 bases, and 13 bases separated the two germline ends. CDR3 length: 15 residues. The CDR3, as DNA: TGTGCCAGCTCACCACCTTCAAAGAACCTTTACGAGCAGTACTTC. Translated, it gives CASSPPSKNLYEQYF.

The CDR3 DNA reads as TGCAGCGGCAAACGGGGGGGGTTAGGTGACGAGCAGTACTTC. Translation gives CSGKRGGLGDEQYF. The chain employs TRBV29-1 and TRBJ2-7; 8 nucleotides line up with TRBD2. J lost 5 bases, V lost 7 bases, and 13 bases had no gene match. This CDR3 is built from 14 residues. Germline V lookup: CDR1 SQVTM, CDR2 ANQGSEA.

The chain combines TRBV28 with TRBJ2-5; tentative D call: TRBD1 (6 bases). The V end lost 5 bases, the J end lost 1 base, and 11 bases lay between the germline ends. The germline gives CDR1 MDHEN, CDR2 SYDVKM. This CDR3 comprises 14 residues. CDR3 sequence: CASSPQGPQETQYF. The CDR3, as DNA: TGTGCCAGCAGTCCCCAGGGGCCCCAAGAGACCCAGTACTTC.

The chain has TRBV4-1 and TRBJ2-2; the D gene is possibly TRBD2 (6 bases). The V end was cut by 4 bases, the J end by 4 bases, with 13 bases between. The CDR3 consists of 15 residues. Germline-derived CDR1 and CDR2 are MGHRA and YSYEKL. The CDR3 loop reads CASSPGGSGTGELFF. CDR3 nucleotides: TGCGCCAGCAGCCCTGGGGGGAGCGGCACCGGGGAGCTGTTTTTT.

The rearrangement links TRBV7-3 to TRBJ2-3; a possible D gene is TRBD2 (6 bases). The length of the CDR3 is 15 residues. CDR1 and CDR2 from the germline V gene are SGHTA and FQGTGA. The V end lost 1 base, the J end lost 3 bases, and 11 bases lay between the germline ends. CDR3 in amino acids: CASSLNSGGTDTQYF. The CDR3 DNA reads TGTGCCAGCAGCTTAAACAGTGGAGGGACAGATACGCAGTATTTT. Full variable domain (rest looked up from reference TRBV7-3 and TRBJ2-3): GAGVSQTPSNKVTEKGKYVELRCDPISGHTALYWYRQSLGQGPEFLIYFQGTGAADDSGLPNDRFFAVRPEGSVSTLKIQRTERGDSAVYLCASSLNSGGTDTQYFGPGTRLTVL.

The chain carries TRBV4-3 and TRBJ2-2; D unclear. Trimming cost V 1 base and J 4 bases, with 7 bases left between them. The germline V gene encodes CDR1 LGHNA and CDR2 YSLEER. The CDR3 spans 14 residues. CDR3 residues: CASSQGRVTGELFF. The CDR3 coding sequence is TGCGCCAGCAGCCAAGGTCGTGTCACCGGGGAGCTGTTTTTT.